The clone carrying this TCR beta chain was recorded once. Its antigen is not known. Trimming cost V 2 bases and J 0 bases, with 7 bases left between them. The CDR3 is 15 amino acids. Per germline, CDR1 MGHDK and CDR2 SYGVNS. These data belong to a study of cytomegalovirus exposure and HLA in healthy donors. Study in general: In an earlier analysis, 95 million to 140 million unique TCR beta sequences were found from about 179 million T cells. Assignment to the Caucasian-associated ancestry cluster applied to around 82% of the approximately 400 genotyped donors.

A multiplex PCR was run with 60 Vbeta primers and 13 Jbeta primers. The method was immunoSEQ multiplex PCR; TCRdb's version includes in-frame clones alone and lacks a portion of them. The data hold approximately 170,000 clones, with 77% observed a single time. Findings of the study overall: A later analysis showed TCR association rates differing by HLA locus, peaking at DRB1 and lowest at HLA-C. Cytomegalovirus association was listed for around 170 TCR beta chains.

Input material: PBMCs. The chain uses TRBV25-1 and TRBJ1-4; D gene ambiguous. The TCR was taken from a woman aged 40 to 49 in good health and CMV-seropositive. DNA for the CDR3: TGTGCCAGCAGTGAAGGGGAGGCAACTAATGAAAAACTGTTTTTT. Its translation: CASSEGEATNEKLFF.